This TCR beta chain was captured in a study of blood T cell repertoires in COVID-19. Authors' processing steps: Reference gene primers were amplified, and this amplification served to estimate nucleated cell counts. Assay: immunoSEQ multiplex PCR; the TCRdb copy retains only in-frame clones and omits some. The D gene and trimming were derived from the DNA, and the V and J assignments and clone size from that table. Among 210,000 or so clones listed, about 90% were seen once. Trimming removed 3 bases from V and 0 bases from J, with 12 bases in between. CDR3 length: 16 residues. Germline assignment: CDR1 LNHDA and CDR2 SQIVND (reference sequence).

The origin of this receptor is a woman in her forties or fifties in a cohort exposed to, infected with or recovered from COVID-19 (not recorded which). The chain is built from TRBV19 and TRBJ1-5, with D possibly matching TRBD1 (6 bases). The specimen sequenced was PBMCs or T cells enriched from blood (not recorded which). For the CDR3, the DNA is TGTGCCAGTAGTATTTTTTACAGGGATAGCAATCAGCCCCAGCATTTT. Translated: CASSIFYRDSNQPQHF.